This TCR beta chain was documented in a study of CD8 T cells in Susac syndrome. V trimming: 3 bases; J trimming: 2 bases; junction bases outside the gene matches: 4. The CDR3 runs to 15 residues. Germline-derived CDR1 and CDR2 are MNHEY and SMNVEV (reference sequence). The RNA input was about 0.5 to 1 ug, and it was reverse transcribed with random hexamers. TCRdb used MiXCR to reprocess the immunoSEQ multiplex PCR reads, holding one entry per CDR3 protein. Altogether about 290,000 distinct CDR3 sequences are present, around 85% being singletons, with the ten largest covering roughly 0.21%. The chain links TRBV27 to TRBJ2-3; the match to TRBD2 covers 8 bases. The sequenced material came from CD8+ T cells from PBMCs. This sequence originates from a human donor with multiple sclerosis. This CDR3 reads CASSFQREYTDTQYF. For the CDR3, the DNA is TGTGCCAGCAGTTTCCAGCGGGAGTACACAGATACGCAGTATTTT.